This T cell receptor (beta chain) was recorded in a study of radiotherapy plus CTLA-4 blockade in lung cancer. Study background: Objective responses occurred in 18% of patients; about 34% had disease control. General study findings and limits: Subsequent to radiotherapy plus ipilimumab, tumor-derived TCR clones underwent expansion in blood. The best predictor of response was reported to be early blood T cell clone dynamics, with interferon-beta.

Concerning this clone itself: Antigen: not known.

Using immunoSEQ multiplex PCR, the repertoire was profiled, and TCRdb retains in-frame clones only, with some absent. This sample yields around 49,000 clones, of which approximately 81% are seen a single time; around a quarter belongs to the top ten. Germline lookup yields CDR1 SGHVS and CDR2 FNYEAQ. The CDR3 contains 13 residues. Trimming pared 3 bases from V and 3 bases from J, leaving 8 bases between. This TCR was sampled from a human donor with non-small cell lung cancer whose response to radiotherapy plus ipilimumab could not be evaluated. The sample here was peripheral blood, taken from a patient treated with radiotherapy plus ipilimumab. V and J are TRBV7-6 and TRBJ1-1; D remains unclear. CDR3 nucleotide sequence: TGTGCCAGCAGCTTGGGCACCTACACTGAAGCTTTCTTT. Amino acids: CASSLGTYTEAFF.